The rows below give T cell receptor beta chains drawn from one sample of a study of cytomegalovirus exposure and HLA in healthy donors. Assay used: immunoSEQ multiplex PCR; TCRdb lists only in-frame clones, some missing. The repertoire includes around 120,000 clones, 88% of them detected once, and about 6% sits in the top ten. Sequenced input: PBMCs. The receptors were sampled from a woman between 18 and 29 years old in good health and CMV-seropositive. CDR3s include the opening cysteine and the closing phenylalanine or tryptophan. The D gene is left open where the match is weak. Clone size is shown for a subset of rows, as once, few, many or a class of expanded clone.

J gene	D gene	V gene	CDR3 length	clone size	CDR3 DNA	CDR3 protein
TRBJ1-1	NA	TRBV11-2	16	NA	TGTGCCAGCAGCTTAGGGCGCTTACCCGGCGGCACTGAAGCTTTCTTT	CASSLGRLPGGTEAFF
TRBJ1-5	NA	TRBV4-1	17	few	TGCGCCAGCAGCCAAGGCATCTCCTCGGGAGGCAATCAGCCCCAGCATTTT	CASSQGISSGGNQPQHF
TRBJ2-7	NA	TRBV4-3	19	NA	TGCGCCAGCAGCCAAGACGCCGGGACACCCGACTTAACAAACTACGAGCAGTACTTC	CASSQDAGTPDLTNYEQYF
TRBJ2-7	NA	TRBV6-1	15	NA	TGTGCCAGCAGTGAACCCGGCGGCACCACGCTCAAGCAGTACTTC	CASSEPGGTTLKQYF
TRBJ2-6	NA	TRBV30	15	NA	TGTGCCTGGAGTTCCCGGGTTCTTGGGGCCAACGTCCTGACTTTC	CAWSSRVLGANVLTF
TRBJ2-2	TRBD1	TRBV5-1	15	once	TGCGCCAGCAGCAAGGGACAGTCAACACCCGGGGAGCTGTTTTTT	CASSKGQSTPGELFF
TRBJ1-5	TRBD1	TRBV6-4	13	NA	TGTGCCAGCAGCTCCGACAGGGATCAGCCCCAGCATTTT	CASSSDRDQPQHF
TRBJ1-1	TRBD1	TRBV13	16	NA	TGTGCCAGCAGCTTAAACCCAAGGGGGCCGAACACTGAAGCTTTCTTT	CASSLNPRGPNTEAFF
TRBJ1-1	NA	TRBV4-3	13	NA	TGCGCCAGCAGCCAAGATTCAATCGGTGAAGCTTTCTTT	CASSQDSIGEAFF
TRBJ2-1	NA	TRBV5-1	18	NA	TGCGCCAGCCAGGGCGCCAGCAGCTTAAGTGGCACCTACAATGAGCAGTTCTTC	CASQGASSLSGTYNEQFF
TRBJ2-1	TRBD2	TRBV18	19	NA	TGTGCCAGCTCACCGTCATTTTTGGGAGCGGGAGTCTCCTACAATGAGCAGTTCTTC	CASSPSFLGAGVSYNEQFF